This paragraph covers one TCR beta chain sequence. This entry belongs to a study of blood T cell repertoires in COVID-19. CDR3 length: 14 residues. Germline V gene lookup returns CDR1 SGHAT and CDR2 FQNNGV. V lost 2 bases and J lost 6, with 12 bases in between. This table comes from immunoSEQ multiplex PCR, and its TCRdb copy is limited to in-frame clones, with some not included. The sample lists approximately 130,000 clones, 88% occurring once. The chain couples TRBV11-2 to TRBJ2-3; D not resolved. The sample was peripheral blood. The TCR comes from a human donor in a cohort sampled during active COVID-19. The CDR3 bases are TGTGCCAGCAGCTTATGGGCAGATCGGGATACGCAGTATTTT. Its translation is CASSLWADRDTQYF.